The rows below give T cell receptor beta chains drawn from one sample of a study of Graves' ophthalmopathy and Graves' hyperthyroidism. TCRdb independently ran MiXCR on the multiplex PCR reads; one entry per CDR3 protein. The data contain about 740,000 distinct CDR3 sequences, 40% of them singletons. Sequencing was done on a sample of peripheral blood. The receptors come from an adult man with Graves' ophthalmopathy. The CDR3 runs from the conserved cysteine through the conserved F or W. The order of the fields is D gene, J gene, clone size, V gene, CDR3 protein, CDR3 DNA. D genes are given only for firm matches. A row's size may be missing; if present it is once, few, many or a size class.

D gene: NA; J gene: TRBJ1-3; clone size: NA; V gene: TRBV5-1; CDR3 protein: CASSPGDRDSGNTIYF; CDR3 DNA: TGTGCCAGCAGCCCCGGGGACCGAGACTCTGGAAACACCATATATTTT
D gene: NA; J gene: TRBJ1-3; clone size: NA; V gene: TRBV7-8; CDR3 protein: CAWSEGRNSGNTIYF; CDR3 DNA: TGTGCCTGGAGTGAGGGACGCAACTCTGGAAACACCATATATTTT
D gene: NA; J gene: TRBJ2-7; clone size: few; V gene: TRBV7-9; CDR3 protein: CASSPQGAYEQYF; CDR3 DNA: TGTGCCAGCAGCCCGCAGGGCGCATACGAGCAGTACTTC
D gene: NA; J gene: TRBJ2-2; clone size: NA; V gene: TRBV25-1; CDR3 protein: CASSARPMNTGELFF; CDR3 DNA: TGTGCCAGCAGTGCTAGACCTATGAACACCGGGGAGCTGTTTTTT
D gene: TRBD1; J gene: TRBJ1-6; clone size: many; V gene: TRBV7-8; CDR3 protein: CASSSTTGPHSPLHF; CDR3 DNA: TGTGCCAGCAGCTCTACGACAGGGCCGCATTCACCCCTCCACTTT
D gene: NA; J gene: TRBJ1-1; clone size: few; V gene: TRBV12-3/TRBV12-4; CDR3 protein: CASSRGSSTEAFF; CDR3 DNA: TGTGCCAGCAGTCGAGGATCAAGCACTGAAGCTTTCTTT
D gene: NA; J gene: TRBJ1-6; clone size: NA; V gene: TRBV7-3; CDR3 protein: CASSYSSGPKGSPLHF; CDR3 DNA: TGTGCCAGCAGTTATTCTTCCGGACCAAAAGGTTCACCCCTCCACTTT
D gene: TRBD1; J gene: TRBJ1-3; clone size: many; V gene: TRBV7-3; CDR3 protein: CASSPTGSSGNTIYF; CDR3 DNA: TGTGCCAGCAGCCCGACAGGGAGCTCTGGAAACACCATATATTTT
D gene: NA; J gene: TRBJ2-7; clone size: few; V gene: TRBV20-1; CDR3 protein: CSASTLVYEQYF; CDR3 DNA: TGCAGTGCTTCGACACTCGTCTACGAGCAGTACTTC
D gene: TRBD2; J gene: TRBJ2-5; clone size: NA; V gene: TRBV3-1; CDR3 protein: CASSQVSSGRLVETQYF; CDR3 DNA: TGTGCCAGCAGCCAAGTTAGTAGCGGGAGATTAGTAGAGACCCAGTACTTC
D gene: TRBD1; J gene: TRBJ2-7; clone size: NA; V gene: TRBV10-3; CDR3 protein: CAISPNSGQKGHEQYF; CDR3 DNA: TGTGCCATCAGTCCGAACTCGGGACAGAAGGGTCACGAGCAGTACTTC
D gene: NA; J gene: TRBJ2-1; clone size: once; V gene: TRBV2; CDR3 protein: CASSARRLNSYNEQFF; CDR3 DNA: TGTGCCAGCAGTGCGAGGCGTTTGAACTCCTACAATGAGCAGTTCTTC
D gene: TRBD1; J gene: TRBJ1-2; clone size: once; V gene: TRBV5-4; CDR3 protein: CANSLATGSSRGYTF; CDR3 DNA: TGTGCCAACAGCTTGGCGACAGGGAGTAGTCGTGGCTACACCTTC
D gene: NA; J gene: TRBJ1-1; clone size: NA; V gene: TRBV29-1; CDR3 protein: CSVQRNTEAFF; CDR3 DNA: TGCAGCGTCCAGAGGAACACTGAAGCTTTCTTT
D gene: TRBD1; J gene: TRBJ1-5; clone size: few; V gene: TRBV24-1; CDR3 protein: CASSLTGQNQPQHF; CDR3 DNA: TGTGCCAGCAGCCTAACGGGACAGAATCAGCCCCAGCATTTT
D gene: NA; J gene: TRBJ1-2; clone size: few; V gene: TRBV2; CDR3 protein: CASRNVPGPGYTF; CDR3 DNA: TGTGCCAGCAGGAACGTCCCAGGGCCTGGCTACACCTTC
D gene: NA; J gene: TRBJ2-5; clone size: few; V gene: TRBV6-6; CDR3 protein: CASSYSHRETQYF; CDR3 DNA: TGTGCCAGCAGTTACTCGCACCGAGAGACCCAGTACTTC
D gene: NA; J gene: TRBJ2-7; clone size: many; V gene: TRBV7-2; CDR3 protein: CASTIDRTREVQYF; CDR3 DNA: TGTGCCAGCACCATCGACAGGACACGGGAGGTGCAGTACTTC
D gene: NA; J gene: TRBJ2-5; clone size: NA; V gene: TRBV10-3; CDR3 protein: CAISWGRWETQYF; CDR3 DNA: TGTGCCATCAGTTGGGGACGGTGGGAGACCCAGTACTTC
D gene: NA; J gene: TRBJ1-1; clone size: many; V gene: TRBV29-1; CDR3 protein: CSSMTGMNTEAFF; CDR3 DNA: TGCAGCTCGATGACGGGAATGAACACTGAAGCTTTCTTT
D gene: NA; J gene: TRBJ1-2; clone size: once; V gene: TRBV7-3; CDR3 protein: CASSLGSGNGANYGYTF; CDR3 DNA: TGTGCCAGCAGCTTAGGGTCAGGGAATGGGGCCAACTATGGCTACACCTTC
D gene: NA; J gene: TRBJ1-2; clone size: many; V gene: TRBV29-1; CDR3 protein: CSVKAFSGYTF; CDR3 DNA: TGCAGCGTTAAGGCCTTCTCTGGCTACACCTTC
D gene: NA; J gene: TRBJ1-1; clone size: NA; V gene: TRBV19; CDR3 protein: CASSVGTQNTEAFF; CDR3 DNA: TGTGCCAGTAGTGTTGGGACACAGAACACTGAAGCTTTCTTT
D gene: NA; J gene: TRBJ1-2; clone size: many; V gene: TRBV13; CDR3 protein: CASSFFPSYGYTF; CDR3 DNA: TGTGCCAGCAGCTTTTTCCCCAGCTATGGCTACACCTTC
D gene: TRBD2; J gene: TRBJ2-1; clone size: NA; V gene: TRBV10-3; CDR3 protein: CAIRGRLAGDNEQFF; CDR3 DNA: TGTGCCATCAGGGGTCGACTAGCGGGGGATAATGAGCAGTTCTTC
D gene: NA; J gene: TRBJ1-5; clone size: many; V gene: TRBV11-2; CDR3 protein: CASSFRGSQPQHF; CDR3 DNA: TGTGCCAGCAGCTTTAGGGGGTCTCAGCCCCAGCATTTT
D gene: TRBD1; J gene: TRBJ1-2; clone size: many; V gene: TRBV2; CDR3 protein: CAISTGARYGYTF; CDR3 DNA: TGTGCCATCTCAACAGGGGCGCGGTATGGCTACACCTTC
D gene: TRBD1; J gene: TRBJ1-2; clone size: many; V gene: TRBV2; CDR3 protein: CASSEASGTGGYTF; CDR3 DNA: TGTGCCAGCAGTGAGGCCTCCGGGACAGGAGGCTACACCTTC
D gene: NA; J gene: TRBJ1-5; clone size: NA; V gene: TRBV20-1; CDR3 protein: CSAGNSLGASQPQHF; CDR3 DNA: TGCAGTGCTGGGAACAGCCTGGGGGCCTCTCAGCCCCAGCATTTT
D gene: NA; J gene: TRBJ1-2; clone size: many; V gene: TRBV12-3/TRBV12-4; CDR3 protein: CASSLIPRGYTF; CDR3 DNA: TGTGCCAGCAGTTTAATTCCCCGCGGCTACACCTTC
D gene: NA; J gene: TRBJ2-5; clone size: NA; V gene: TRBV10-2; CDR3 protein: CASSEGSGGGGETQYF; CDR3 DNA: TGTGCCAGCAGTGAAGGATCTGGTGGGGGTGGCGAGACCCAGTACTTC
D gene: TRBD1; J gene: TRBJ1-6; clone size: few; V gene: TRBV7-9; CDR3 protein: CASSGGRDSNSPLHF; CDR3 DNA: TGTGCCAGCAGCGGGGGCCGGGACAGTAATTCACCCCTCCACTTT
D gene: NA; J gene: TRBJ1-2; clone size: NA; V gene: TRBV29-1; CDR3 protein: CSVDRVNLYYGYTF; CDR3 DNA: TGCAGCGTTGACAGGGTTAATCTTTACTATGGCTACACCTTC
D gene: TRBD2; J gene: TRBJ2-7; clone size: NA; V gene: TRBV25-1; CDR3 protein: CASRPYSGGWSYEQYF; CDR3 DNA: TGTGCCAGCCGCCCTTACAGCGGGGGGTGGTCCTACGAGCAGTACTTC
D gene: NA; J gene: TRBJ2-5; clone size: NA; V gene: TRBV7-9; CDR3 protein: CASSLDRLVQETQYF; CDR3 DNA: TGCGCCAGCAGCCTCGACCGACTAGTTCAAGAGACCCAGTACTTC
D gene: NA; J gene: TRBJ2-3; clone size: NA; V gene: TRBV10-3; CDR3 protein: CAIGGDSFDTQYF; CDR3 DNA: TGTGCCATCGGAGGAGACTCCTTCGATACGCAGTATTTT
D gene: TRBD1; J gene: TRBJ2-7; clone size: NA; V gene: TRBV5-4; CDR3 protein: CATKNLTGGREQYF; CDR3 DNA: TGTGCCACTAAGAATTTAACAGGGGGCAGGGAGCAGTACTTC
D gene: TRBD1; J gene: TRBJ2-2; clone size: NA; V gene: TRBV11-2; CDR3 protein: CASSENDRGHSGELFF; CDR3 DNA: TGTGCCAGCAGTGAAAATGACAGGGGTCATAGCGGGGAGCTGTTTTTT
D gene: TRBD1; J gene: TRBJ1-5; clone size: NA; V gene: TRBV24-1; CDR3 protein: CATSRDRGAGNQPQHF; CDR3 DNA: TGTGCCACCAGTCGAGACAGGGGCGCGGGCAATCAGCCCCAGCATTTT
D gene: NA; J gene: TRBJ1-1; clone size: NA; V gene: TRBV28; CDR3 protein: CASSRWLGGTEAFF; CDR3 DNA: TGTGCCAGCAGCCGGTGGTTGGGGGGCACTGAAGCTTTCTTT
D gene: NA; J gene: TRBJ1-4; clone size: many; V gene: TRBV7-9; CDR3 protein: CASSFDPKAEKLFF; CDR3 DNA: TGTGCCAGCAGCTTCGACCCTAAGGCTGAAAAACTGTTTTTT
D gene: NA; J gene: TRBJ1-5; clone size: many; V gene: TRBV19; CDR3 protein: CASSTGTDYQPQHF; CDR3 DNA: TGTGCCAGTAGCACCGGTACCGATTATCAGCCCCAGCATTTT
D gene: NA; J gene: TRBJ1-1; clone size: many; V gene: TRBV19; CDR3 protein: CASSGQYTEAFF; CDR3 DNA: TGTGCCAGTAGTGGCCAGTACACTGAAGCTTTCTTT
D gene: NA; J gene: TRBJ1-2; clone size: many; V gene: TRBV15; CDR3 protein: CATSRDLDPGRNYGYTF; CDR3 DNA: TGTGCCACCAGCAGAGATCTCGACCCGGGGCGAAACTATGGCTACACCTTC
D gene: NA; J gene: TRBJ2-7; clone size: NA; V gene: TRBV12-3/TRBV12-4; CDR3 protein: CASSQKDRVYEQYF; CDR3 DNA: TGTGCCAGCAGTCAAAAGGACAGAGTGTACGAGCAGTACTTC
D gene: NA; J gene: TRBJ1-2; clone size: NA; V gene: TRBV25-1; CDR3 protein: CASSAGTEPNYGYTF; CDR3 DNA: TGTGCCAGCAGTGCAGGGACGGAGCCTAACTATGGCTACACCTTC
D gene: NA; J gene: TRBJ1-2; clone size: few; V gene: TRBV19; CDR3 protein: CASSIRAALYGYTF; CDR3 DNA: TGTGCCAGTAGTATAAGGGCGGCCCTCTATGGCTACACCTTC
D gene: TRBD2; J gene: TRBJ2-7; clone size: many; V gene: TRBV10-3; CDR3 protein: CAIRDSGRQNEQYF; CDR3 DNA: TGTGCCATCAGAGACTCCGGGAGGCAGAACGAGCAGTACTTC
D gene: TRBD1; J gene: TRBJ2-2; clone size: many; V gene: TRBV24-1; CDR3 protein: CATSDWTGTNTGELFF; CDR3 DNA: TGTGCCACCAGTGATTGGACAGGGACGAACACCGGGGAGCTGTTTTTT
D gene: NA; J gene: TRBJ1-2; clone size: NA; V gene: TRBV7-9; CDR3 protein: CASSLGGVGSYGYTF; CDR3 DNA: TGTGCCAGCAGCTTAGGAGGGGTAGGAAGCTATGGCTACACCTTC
D gene: NA; J gene: TRBJ2-5; clone size: few; V gene: TRBV7-2; CDR3 protein: CASSQDQGQETQYF; CDR3 DNA: TGTGCCAGCAGCCAAGATCAGGGTCAAGAGACCCAGTACTTC
D gene: TRBD1; J gene: TRBJ1-2; clone size: many; V gene: TRBV29-1; CDR3 protein: CSVQTTGVSDGYTF; CDR3 DNA: TGCAGCGTACAAACCACAGGGGTTTCCGATGGCTACACCTTC